This note documents a single T cell receptor beta chain sequence. The entry originates in a study of shared clonotypes between healthy human individuals. Assay used: immunoSEQ multiplex PCR; TCRdb lists only in-frame clones, some missing. The table includes 330,000 or so clones, approximately 79% detected once. This CDR3 has 17 residues. V lost 5 bases and J lost 6; bases outside the gene matches: 15. From germline, CDR1 is SEHNR and CDR2 FQNEAQ (reference sequence). The sequence came from a man aged 30 to 45 in good health. Sequenced: memory CD4+ T cells sorted from blood. Subset denoted: CD45RA-negative fraction. The chain carries TRBV7-9 and TRBJ1-4, with TRBD1 matching over 7 bases. The CDR3 DNA sequence: TGTGCCAGCAGCCCATCAGGGGGGGCTCCATACTATGAAAAACTGTTTTTT. It codes for CASSPSGGAPYYEKLFF.